These 10 T cell receptor beta chains share one sample of origin, sequenced in a study of blood T cell repertoires in COVID-19. Libraries were prepared by immunoSEQ multiplex PCR; TCRdb keeps only in-frame clonotypes and omits some of them. The sample includes around 50,000 clones, just over 85% of them seen just once. Sequenced input: peripheral blood. Receptors were obtained from a woman older than 75 with acute or convalescent COVID-19.

The V and J genes are TRBV11-1 and TRBJ1-5, with 8 bases identical to TRBD1. This CDR3 has 14 amino acids. Germline CDR1 reads SGHAT; CDR2 reads FQDESV (reference sequence). The J segment lost 4 bases and the V segment lost 4 bases, leaving 3 bases of the junction unmatched. The CDR3 sequence is CASSSGQGNQPQHF. Written as DNA, the CDR3 is TGTGCCAGCAGCTCCGGACAGGGAAATCAGCCCCAGCATTTT.

The rearrangement uses TRBV18 and TRBJ1-1; a weak D match, TRBD1 (6 bases). Germline V gene sequence: CDR1 KGHSH, CDR2 LQKENI. CDR3 length: 15 amino acids. V was cut by 3 bases and J by 1 base, with 12 bases left in between. In DNA form, the CDR3 reads TGTGCCAGCTCACCGAGGAGGACAGAGAACACTGAAGCTTTCTTT. Translated, it gives CASSPRRTENTEAFF.

V usage is TRBV7-2 and J usage is TRBJ1-4; 7 bases map to TRBD1. CDR1 and CDR2 from the germline V gene are SGHTA and FQGNSA. V lost 5 bases, J lost 8 bases, and 11 bases stayed unmatched. This CDR3 spans 15 amino acids. DNA of the CDR3: TGTGCCAGCAGCCCTAGAGGGGGACAGACGGAAAAACTGTTTTTT. It is translated as CASSPRGGQTEKLFF.

This clone showed up just a few times. This chain links TRBV11-2 with TRBJ1-5; no reliable D call. V was pared by 6 bases and J by 5 bases, with 17 bases between. Germline CDR1 is SGHAT and CDR2 is FQNNGV. This CDR3 is built from 15 residues. CDR3 loop: CASSPHAGADQPQHF. DNA for the CDR3: TGTGCCAGCAGTCCCCATGCAGGTGCCGATCAGCCCCAGCATTTT.

This clone was observed once. The rearrangement uses TRBV7-2 and TRBJ1-6; 8 nucleotides line up with TRBD1. The CDR3 covers 16 residues. V trimming: 6 bases; J trimming: 5 bases; junction bases outside the gene matches: 9. Germline loops: CDR1 SGHTA, CDR2 FQGNSA. CDR3 residues: CASRLFRTGNNSPLHF. The CDR3 DNA reads as TGTGCCAGCAGACTATTCAGGACAGGGAATAATTCACCCCTCCACTTT.

The chain combines TRBV15 with TRBJ2-1; 7 nucleotides agree with TRBD2. Germline V gene data show CDR1 as LNHNV and CDR2 as YYDKDF (reference sequence). The CDR3 has 15 amino acids. Losses at the gene ends were 1 base for V and 4 bases for J; bases not matched to a gene: 4. CDR3 in DNA: TGTGCCACCAGCAGAGGAGGGGAGGGTTACAATGAGCAGTTCTTC. Its protein product is CATSRGGEGYNEQFF.

V usage is TRBV10-3 and J usage is TRBJ1-4, with 8 bases lining up with TRBD1. This CDR3 is built from 15 residues. Unmatched junction bases numbered 5, after V lost 0 bases and J lost 8 bases. Germline V gene sequence: CDR1 ENHRY, CDR2 SYGVKD. CDR3 sequence: CAISESGQGNEKLFF. CDR3 bases: TGTGCCATCAGTGAGTCCGGACAGGGTAACGAAAAACTGTTTTTT.

J is TRBJ2-2 and V is TRBV5-1, with D perhaps TRBD2 (5 bases). The CDR3 contains 16 residues. Germline assignment: CDR1 SGHRS and CDR2 YFSETQ. V was cut by 0 bases and J by 7 bases, with 16 bases left in between. CDR3: CASSLDPGTLGGELFF. CDR3 bases: TGCGCCAGCAGCTTGGATCCGGGAACTTTGGGCGGGGAGCTGTTTTTT. Filled out from reference TRBV5-1 and TRBJ2-2, the complete variable domain reads KAGVTQTPRYLIKTRGQQVTLSCSPISGHRSVSWYQQTPGQGLQFLFEYFSETQRNKGNFPGRFSGRQFSNSRSEMNVSTLELGDSALYLCASSLDPGTLGGELFFGEGSRLTVL.

The rearrangement links TRBV5-4 to TRBJ1-5; D unclear. Trimming took off 0 bases at V and 7 bases at J, with 8 bases between the two ends. CDR1 is SGHNT and CDR2 is YYREEE in the germline V gene (reference sequence). CDR3 length: 13 residues. The CDR3 DNA reads as TGTGCCAGCAGCTTGGATCAAGAGCAGCCCCAGCATTTT. This codes for CASSLDQEQPQHF.

The rearrangement uses TRBV9 and TRBJ1-6; D is unresolved. Trimming took 0 bases from V and 4 from J, leaving 8 bases between them. This CDR3 comprises 15 residues. Germline CDR1 is SGDLS and CDR2 is YYNGEE. The CDR3 region is CASSVALPYNSPLHF. The CDR3 DNA follows: TGTGCCAGCAGCGTAGCTCTTCCTTATAATTCACCCCTCCACTTT. The whole variable domain, remainder taken from reference TRBV9 and TRBJ1-6, is DSGVTQTPKHLITATGQRVTLRCSPRSGDLSVYWYQQSLDQGLQFLIQYYNGEERAKGNILERFSAQQFPDLHSELNLSSLELGDSALYFCASSVALPYNSPLHFGNGTRLTVT.